This paragraph reports one T cell receptor beta chain. What it binds is not known. Other DNA sequences in this sample translate to the same CDR3. These data come from a study of CD8+ T cells in alopecia areata. For the study at large: Those patients who were treated received oral tofacitinib, which was given at 5 to 10 mg twice daily for moderate-to-severe alopecia areata. Findings and limits, study-wide: Affected lesional scalp, above all in alopecia totalis/universalis, was more clonal than normal scalp. TCR sharing across patients was less clear than in mice, possibly HLA-related. Many expanded lesional clones persisted in scalp and blood during tofacitinib.

Treatment meaning: oral pan-JAK inhibitor, 5-10 mg twice daily. Investigators isolated RNA and reverse transcribed it into cDNA to act as the sequencing template. TCRdb's table, derived via immunoSEQ multiplex PCR, lists solely in-frame clones and lacks some. This sample yields some 110,000 clones, of which roughly 60% are seen a single time; just under 30% belongs to the top ten. The sequencing here drew on CD8+ T cells sorted from blood, taken at week 4, from a patient treated with tofacitinib. This receptor was identified in a human donor with alopecia areata.

The CDR3 DNA reads as TGTGCCTGGAGTCCACAGGGTAATGAGCAGTTCTTC. Protein sequence: CAWSPQGNEQFF. This sequence joins TRBV30 and TRBJ2-1, with D possibly being TRBD1 (6 bases). Germline values: CDR1 GTSNPN, CDR2 SVGIG (reference sequence). This CDR3 contains 12 residues. Trimming removed 2 bases at V and 7 bases at J, with 9 bases between.